This T cell receptor (beta chain) was documented in a study of blood T cells in healthy people across ages. Between the trimmed V and J ends, which lost 4 bases and 0 bases, there was a span of 12 bases. This CDR3 has 15 amino acids. Germline values: CDR1 SEHNR, CDR2 FQNEAQ (reference sequence). Then a second PCR, running roughly 7 to 11 cycles, was carried out with a sample-barcoded 5' primer and a J-beta primer mix. TCRdb reprocessed the 5' RACE reads with MiXCR, giving one entry per CDR3 protein. This repertoire shows under 750,000 distinct CDR3 sequences, 40% to 55% found once; its top ten account for approximately 25%.

The chain links TRBV7-9 to TRBJ2-5; D is perhaps TRBD1 (6 bases). The sequence was obtained from a man older than 75 in good health. Sequenced input: blood. CDR3 bases: TGTGCCAGCAGCTCACCCGACAGGTACCAAGAGACCCAGTACTTC. Residues: CASSSPDRYQETQYF.